The rows below give T cell receptor beta chains drawn from one sample of a study of cytomegalovirus exposure and HLA in healthy donors. Repertoires were generated with immunoSEQ multiplex PCR, while TCRdb's copy carries only in-frame clones and drops some. The specimen's table records approximately 210,000 clones. Material: PBMCs. These TCRs come from a woman in her 30s in good health and CMV-seropositive. The CDR3 runs from the conserved cysteine through the conserved F or W. A D gene is named only where the DNA matches it firmly.

j_call d_call v_call cdr3_nt cdr3_aa
TRBJ2-7 TRBD2 TRBV4-1 TGCGCCAGCAGCCAAGAGGCGGGGGGCACCTACGAGCAGTACTTC CASSQEAGGTYEQYF
TRBJ2-1 TRBD2 TRBV2 TGTGCCAGCCCAAGACTAGCGGGAGGCCATGAGCAGTTCTTC CASPRLAGGHEQFF
TRBJ2-7 TRBD2 TRBV5-4 TGTGCCAGCAGCTTGGATCCTAGCGGGAGGACCTACTACGAGCAGTACTTC CASSLDPSGRTYYEQYF
TRBJ1-2 TRBD1 TRBV11-2 TGTGCCAGCACCCCCACTTTATCCGACAGTCGGACAGGGAGGACCTTC CASTPTLSDSRTGRTF
TRBJ1-6 TRBD1 TRBV25-1 TGTGCCAGCAGTGAATCCGGACAGGGGAATTCACCCCTCCACTTT CASSESGQGNSPLHF
TRBJ2-5 TRBD2 TRBV9 TGTGCCAGCAGCGTAAGCGGGGGGCAGGGAGAGACCCAGTACTTC CASSVSGGQGETQYF
TRBJ2-7 . TRBV5-1 TGCGCCAGCAGCTGGAATACGGGGTTCGGGTACGAGCAGTACTTC CASSWNTGFGYEQYF
TRBJ1-3 . TRBV15 TGTGCCACCAGCAATCTAGGAAACACCATATATTTT CATSNLGNTIYF
TRBJ2-2 TRBD2 TRBV25-1 TGTGCCAGCAGTGATTCCCCCACTAGCGGGGGGAACACCGGGGAGCTGTTTTTT CASSDSPTSGGNTGELFF
TRBJ2-5 TRBD1 TRBV27 TGTGCCAGCAGTCCGTGGACAGGACGGGGTGGAGAGACCCAGTACTTC CASSPWTGRGGETQYF
TRBJ2-7 TRBD2 TRBV10-2 TGCGCCACCACTAGCGGGAGACTCTCCTACGAGCAGTACTTC CATTSGRLSYEQYF
TRBJ2-3 TRBD2 TRBV18 TGTGCCAGCCCCCCTAGCGGGGGGGCCAGAGATACGCAGTATTTT CASPPSGGARDTQYF
TRBJ1-1 TRBD1 TRBV19 TGTGCCAGTATCCAGGGGGGCATGAACACTGAAGCTTTCTTT CASIQGGMNTEAFF
TRBJ1-4 TRBD1 TRBV4-2 TGTGCCAGCAGCCAAGAACCCTCGACAGGGAAACTGTTTTTT CASSQEPSTGKLFF
TRBJ2-1 TRBD2 TRBV29-1 TGCAGCGTTGAAGCTTTAGCGGGAGGGAATGAGCAGTTCTTC CSVEALAGGNEQFF
TRBJ2-7 . TRBV4-1 TGCGCCAGCAGCCAAGCACTAGCAACCTACGAGCAGTACTTC CASSQALATYEQYF
TRBJ2-1 . TRBV7-2 TGTGCCAGCAGCTCCAGCGGGCCATCCTACAATGAGCAGTTCTTC CASSSSGPSYNEQFF
TRBJ1-1 . TRBV29-1 TGCAGCGTTGAAGGCAGGGGGAACACTGAAGCTTTCTTT CSVEGRGNTEAFF
TRBJ2-7 . TRBV5-5 TGTGCCAGCAGAAAAGGGGCTGACCTGTACGAGCAGTACTTC CASRKGADLYEQYF